These 21 T cell receptor beta chains came from one sample sequenced in a study of CD8 T cells in ankylosing spondylitis. TCRdb re-called the 5' RACE reads through MiXCR, storing one row per CDR3 protein. The sample records fewer than 400,000 distinct CDR3 sequences, 14% to 15% being singletons. The sample was blood, either unsorted or a sorted T cell fraction (not recorded which). Every receptor here comes from a male donor with ankylosing spondylitis or in good health (not recorded which).

V usage is TRBV19 and J usage is TRBJ2-2; 8 bases agree with TRBD1. The germline V gene encodes CDR1 LNHDA and CDR2 SQIVND (reference sequence). Trimming removed 2 bases from V and 4 bases from J; junction bases left unmatched: 3. The CDR3 extends over 15 amino acids. The CDR3 spells CASSIQGASTGELFF. The CDR3 bases are TGTGCCAGTAGTATACAGGGGGCATCCACCGGGGAGCTGTTTTTT.

This chain links TRBV12-3 or TRBV12-4 with TRBJ1-3, with a tentative D call TRBD1 (5 bases). The CDR3 length is 14 residues. The V end lost 7 bases, the J end lost 5 bases, and 15 bases lay between the germline ends. The DNA for the CDR3 is TGTGCCAGCAACCGCCGGGGGTATAGAAACACCATATATTTT. This encodes CASNRRGYRNTIYF.

This chain joins TRBV5-1 and TRBJ2-5, with 7 bases matching TRBD2. The CDR3 has 16 residues. CDR1 SGHRS and CDR2 YFSETQ come from the germline V gene. The junction had 13 bases not matched to a gene; V was cut back by 3 bases and J by 5 bases. The CDR3 loop reads CASSSTPHSGSETQYF. Here the CDR3 DNA reads TGCGCCAGCAGCTCCACCCCTCATAGCGGGTCGGAGACCCAGTACTTC. The variable domain in full, with the rest retrieved from reference TRBV5-1 and TRBJ2-5, is KAGVTQTPRYLIKTRGQQVTLSCSPISGHRSVSWYQQTPGQGLQFLFEYFSETQRNKGNFPGRFSGRQFSNSRSEMNVSTLELGDSALYLCASSSTPHSGSETQYFGPGTRLLVL.

J is TRBJ2-1 and V is TRBV20-1; D perhaps matches TRBD2 (7 bases). The length of the CDR3 is 16 residues. Trimming shortened V by 0 bases and J by 8 bases, and 20 bases separated the two germline ends. Germline CDR1 and CDR2: DFQATT and SNEGSKA (reference sequence). The CDR3 reads CSARDTGGRWMDEQFF. The CDR3 nucleotides read TGCAGTGCTAGAGATACCGGGGGGCGATGGATGGATGAGCAGTTCTTC.

There are a few counts of this clonotype. This chain's CDR3 is CASSQLAGATRENEQFF. The CDR3 DNA reads as TGTGCCAGCAGCCAGCTAGCGGGGGCGACCCGCGAGAATGAGCAGTTCTTC. The gene calls are TRBV3-1 and TRBJ2-1, with 10 bases fitting TRBD2. V lost 3 bases to trimming and J lost 7 bases; unmatched junction nucleotides: 12. The CDR3 is 17 residues long. CDR1 LGHDT and CDR2 YNNKEL come from the germline V gene (reference sequence).

The sample holds a few counts of this clonotype. The chain couples TRBV5-1 to TRBJ2-2, with D hard to call. Trimming removed 4 bases from V and 0 bases from J, with 16 bases in between. CDR1 is SGHRS, CDR2 YFSETQ, per germline. This CDR3 spans 17 amino acids. CDR3 sequence (DNA): TGCGCCAGCAGCCCGGGCGGCCTCAGATCGAACACCGGGGAGCTGTTTTTT. Its protein is CASSPGGLRSNTGELFF.

The chain couples TRBV6-2 or TRBV6-3 to TRBJ2-1, with D uncertain. The germline V and J ends were trimmed by 0 bases and 7 bases, with 7 bases remaining between them. The CDR3 contains 13 residues. In germline, CDR1 is MNHEY, CDR2 SVGEGT. Here the CDR3 DNA reads TGTGCCAGCAGTTACTCGTATAGGAATGAGCAGTTCTTC. Translated, it gives CASSYSYRNEQFF.

This chain links TRBV2 with TRBJ2-3; D not certain. The CDR3 is 16 amino acids. V lost 6 bases and J 0 bases, leaving 16 bases between the germline ends. Germline V gene lookup returns CDR1 SNHLY and CDR2 FYNNEI. The CDR3 loop reads CASRAYRGISTDTQYF. The CDR3 nucleotides read TGTGCCAGCAGAGCCTACCGCGGAATCAGCACAGATACGCAGTATTTT. Together with reference TRBV2 and TRBJ2-3, the CDR3 gives the full variable domain: EPEVTQTPSHQVTQMGQEVILRCVPISNHLYFYWYRQILGQKVEFLVSFYNNEISEKSEIFDDQFSVERPDGSNFTLKIRSTKLEDSAMYFCASRAYRGISTDTQYFGPGTRLTVL.

This clonotype was seen a handful of times. The chain links TRBV20-1 to TRBJ2-7; D assignment may be TRBD1 or TRBD2 (5 bases each). The CDR3 runs to 14 residues. With 3 bases removed from V and 3 bases from J, the gap between germline ends came to 15 bases. Germline assignment: CDR1 DFQATT and CDR2 SNEGSKA (reference sequence). The CDR3 DNA reads as TGCAGTGCTAGGGAGGCAGGGCCCTTCTACGAGCAGTACTTC. Encoded protein: CSAREAGPFYEQYF.

The chain links TRBV12-3 or TRBV12-4 to TRBJ1-6; D remains unclear. V lost 3 bases, J lost 3 bases, and 12 bases lay in between. CDR3 size: 16 residues. The CDR3 nucleotides are TGTGCCAGCAGTTTTGGGCGGAACTACTATAATTCACCCCTCCACTTT. Protein: CASSFGRNYYNSPLHF.

This clonotype was detected many times. The chain links TRBV5-1 to TRBJ2-7; TRBD1 matches 7 bases. Germline CDR1 SGHRS, CDR2 YFSETQ. This CDR3 is 16 amino acids long. With V trimmed by 2 bases and J by 2 bases, 10 bases remained unmatched. Written as DNA, the CDR3 is TGCGCCAGCAGCTTCCTCCAGGGGGATTCTCCCTACGAGCAGTACTTC. This codes for CASSFLQGDSPYEQYF.

J is TRBJ2-4 and V is TRBV6-1; 15 bases match TRBD2. This CDR3 has 14 amino acids. V lost 0 bases, J lost 16 bases, and 4 bases stayed unmatched. Germline V gene data show CDR1 as MNHNS and CDR2 as SASEGT. Here the CDR3 reads CASSEAGLAGGYYF. The DNA for the CDR3 is TGTGCCAGCAGTGAAGCGGGACTAGCGGGGGGATATTACTTC.

The V and J genes are TRBV5-5 and TRBJ1-6; D may be TRBD1 (5 bases). Germline CDR1 SGHKS, CDR2 YYEKEE (reference sequence). V shed 3 bases and J shed 8 bases, with 9 bases lying between them. The CDR3 sequence is 13 residues long. The CDR3 region is CASSSWGDSPLHF. Here the CDR3 DNA reads TGTGCCAGCAGCTCATGGGGGGATTCACCCCTCCACTTT.

This clonotype came up a few times. The chain carries TRBV3-1 and TRBJ2-3; D gene ambiguous. The ends were cut back, 4 bases at V and 4 bases at J, with 9 bases in the middle. This CDR3 comprises 13 residues. CDR1 is LGHDT and CDR2 is YNNKEL in the germline V gene (reference sequence). The CDR3: CASSPTSPDTQYF. The CDR3 DNA is TGTGCCAGCAGCCCTACGAGTCCAGATACGCAGTATTTT.

The chain recombines TRBV5-1 with TRBJ2-5; D may match TRBD1 or TRBD2 (5 bases each). V shed 4 bases and J shed 4 bases, with 20 bases lying between them. This CDR3 has 16 residues. In germline, CDR1 is SGHRS, CDR2 YFSETQ. In DNA form, the CDR3 reads TGCGCCAGCAGCCTCGCGTCCAGGGTTGAGGGAGAGACCCAGTACTTC. Protein sequence: CASSLASRVEGETQYF.

The gene calls are TRBV20-1 and TRBJ1-5, with 9 bases matching TRBD1. The CDR3 contains 15 residues. CDR1 and CDR2 (germline): DFQATT, SNEGSKA (reference sequence). Germline trimming cut 1 base from V and 2 bases from J; bases unmatched to any gene: 3. This CDR3 reads CSARGTGAGNQPQHF. Here the CDR3 DNA reads TGCAGTGCTAGAGGGACAGGGGCTGGCAATCAGCCCCAGCATTTT.

The DNA of the CDR3 is TGCGCCAGCAGCTACAGACTGACAGGGAATGAGGAGACCCAGTACTTC. Protein product: CASSYRLTGNEETQYF. This rearrangement joins TRBV5-1 to TRBJ2-5, with TRBD1 matching 7 bases. The CDR3 runs to 16 residues. CDR1 is SGHRS, CDR2 YFSETQ, per germline. The ends lost 3 bases at V and 5 bases at J; junction bases unmatched: 13.

This clonotype was observed many times. The chain combines TRBV3-1 with TRBJ2-7; perhaps TRBD2 as D (6 bases). The CDR3 sequence is 15 residues long. Germline V gene sequence: CDR1 LGHDT, CDR2 YNNKEL (reference sequence). V gave up 0 bases and J gave up 9 bases, with 18 bases separating them. CDR3 amino acids: CASSQEAGTNTRQYF. CDR3 sequence (DNA): TGTGCCAGCAGCCAAGAGGCGGGAACAAATACGCGGCAGTACTTC.

The V gene is TRBV5-5, the J gene TRBJ2-7; 7 nucleotides align to TRBD2. The germline gives CDR1 SGHKS, CDR2 YYEKEE (reference sequence). This CDR3 is built from 16 residues. The trim removed 1 base at V and 0 bases at J, leaving 7 bases unmatched. CDR3 bases: TGTGCCAGCAGCTTGCGATCGCCTAGCGGCTCCTACGAGCAGTACTTC. It specifies CASSLRSPSGSYEQYF.

In this sample, this clonotype turned up many times. The chain links TRBV5-1 to TRBJ2-7; maybe TRBD2 (5 bases). This CDR3 comprises 14 residues. Trimming stripped 2 bases from V and 0 bases from J, with 9 bases between. Looked up from germline, CDR1 is SGHRS and CDR2 is YFSETQ. This CDR3 is CASSLTGSSYEQYF. The CDR3 region has the DNA TGCGCCAGCAGCTTAACGGGGAGCTCCTACGAGCAGTACTTC.

This clonotype has only a few counts. This sequence joins TRBV5-8 and TRBJ2-5; 12 bases agree with TRBD2. V was clipped by 3 bases and J by 5 bases; unmatched bases: 11. Germline lookup yields CDR1 SGHTS and CDR2 YDEGEE. The CDR3 loop spans 17 amino acids. This CDR3 is CASSYGLAGSKGETQYF. The CDR3 DNA reads as TGTGCCAGCAGCTACGGACTAGCGGGGTCTAAGGGGGAGACCCAGTACTTC.